This is a list of T cell receptor beta chains from one sample in a study of blood T cell repertoires in COVID-19. Some clones are missing from TCRdb's copy, which holds only in-frame ones; the method was immunoSEQ multiplex PCR. The sample yields more than 300,000 clones, roughly 88% seen once. The sequencing sample was made of peripheral blood. The receptors were gathered from a woman aged 45-60 years with acute or convalescent COVID-19. CDR3s include the opening cysteine and the closing phenylalanine or tryptophan. Fields, in order: J gene, D gene, clone size, CDR3 length, V gene, CDR3 protein, CDR3 DNA. The D gene is left open where the match is weak. Clone size appears in some rows only: once, few, many, or a class for an expanded clone.

j_call: TRBJ2-7
d_call: -
clone_size: many
cdr3_length: 14
v_call: TRBV6-6
cdr3_aa: CASSYSQGNYEQYF
cdr3_nt: TGTGCCAGCAGTTACTCGCAGGGAAACTACGAGCAGTACTTC

j_call: TRBJ1-4
d_call: -
clone_size: -
cdr3_length: 19
v_call: TRBV6-1
cdr3_aa: CASSEVFGTTQTGRGKLFF
cdr3_nt: TGTGCCAGCAGTGAAGTTTTTGGGACTACCCAAACAGGGAGGGGAAAACTGTTTTTT

j_call: TRBJ2-1
d_call: -
clone_size: -
cdr3_length: 14
v_call: TRBV3-1/TRBV3-2
cdr3_aa: CASSQDNTGGEQFF
cdr3_nt: TGTGCCAGCAGCCAAGATAATACGGGTGGTGAGCAGTTCTTC

j_call: TRBJ1-1
d_call: -
clone_size: -
cdr3_length: 17
v_call: TRBV11-2
cdr3_aa: CASSLRDGGGMNTEAFF
cdr3_nt: TGTGCCAGCAGTCTCCGGGACGGCGGGGGCATGAACACTGAAGCTTTCTTT

j_call: TRBJ1-2
d_call: -
clone_size: -
cdr3_length: 15
v_call: TRBV7-8
cdr3_aa: CASSQYPTVNYGYTF
cdr3_nt: TGTGCCAGCAGCCAATATCCGACAGTGAACTATGGCTACACCTTC

j_call: TRBJ2-5
d_call: TRBD2
clone_size: -
cdr3_length: 17
v_call: TRBV2
cdr3_aa: CASNGLAGGPHQETQYF
cdr3_nt: TGTGCCAGCAACGGACTAGCGGGAGGGCCCCACCAAGAGACCCAGTACTTC

j_call: TRBJ2-1
d_call: -
clone_size: -
cdr3_length: 15
v_call: TRBV9
cdr3_aa: CASSKQRHYYNEQFF
cdr3_nt: TGTGCCAGCAGCAAGCAGCGCCACTACTACAATGAGCAGTTCTTC

j_call: TRBJ2-1
d_call: -
clone_size: -
cdr3_length: 14
v_call: TRBV19
cdr3_aa: CASSIGSVDNEQFF
cdr3_nt: TGTGCCAGTAGTATAGGGTCAGTGGACAATGAGCAGTTCTTC

j_call: TRBJ2-6
d_call: TRBD2
clone_size: -
cdr3_length: 19
v_call: TRBV18
cdr3_aa: CASSLKNLAGGAGANVLTF
cdr3_nt: TGTGCCAGCTCACTCAAGAATCTAGCGGGAGGAGCAGGGGCCAACGTCCTGACTTTC

j_call: TRBJ1-3
d_call: -
clone_size: few
cdr3_length: 15
v_call: TRBV27
cdr3_aa: CASSLRRAGGNTIYF
cdr3_nt: TGTGCCAGCAGTTTGAGGAGGGCGGGTGGAAACACCATATATTTT

j_call: TRBJ1-1
d_call: TRBD1
clone_size: -
cdr3_length: 14
v_call: TRBV5-4
cdr3_aa: CASSHDRVWTEAFF
cdr3_nt: TGTGCCAGCAGCCATGACAGGGTTTGGACTGAAGCTTTCTTT

j_call: TRBJ2-3
d_call: TRBD2
clone_size: -
cdr3_length: 15
v_call: TRBV7-2
cdr3_aa: CASSLSGGGADTQYF
cdr3_nt: TGTGCCAGCAGCTTATCGGGAGGCGGCGCAGATACGCAGTATTTT

j_call: TRBJ2-7
d_call: -
clone_size: -
cdr3_length: 13
v_call: TRBV7-9
cdr3_aa: CASSAPTSSEQYF
cdr3_nt: TGTGCCAGCAGCGCCCCGACTAGTTCTGAGCAGTACTTC

j_call: TRBJ2-7
d_call: TRBD1
clone_size: -
cdr3_length: 14
v_call: TRBV7-9
cdr3_aa: CASSRGTVNYEQYF
cdr3_nt: TGTGCCAGCAGCCGAGGGACAGTTAACTACGAGCAGTACTTC

j_call: TRBJ2-7
d_call: -
clone_size: -
cdr3_length: 14
v_call: TRBV3-1/TRBV3-2
cdr3_aa: CASSHALATGEQYF
cdr3_nt: TGTGCCAGCAGCCACGCCCTAGCGACGGGAGAGCAGTACTTC

j_call: TRBJ2-2
d_call: TRBD1
clone_size: -
cdr3_length: 16
v_call: TRBV6-6
cdr3_aa: CASSPTGGSNTGELFF
cdr3_nt: TGTGCCAGCAGTCCTACAGGGGGCTCGAACACCGGGGAGCTGTTTTTT

j_call: TRBJ2-4
d_call: -
clone_size: -
cdr3_length: 15
v_call: TRBV6-2/TRBV6-3
cdr3_aa: CASSYKAGAKNIQYF
cdr3_nt: TGTGCCAGCAGTTACAAGGCGGGAGCCAAAAACATTCAGTACTTC

j_call: TRBJ2-1
d_call: TRBD1
clone_size: -
cdr3_length: 13
v_call: TRBV29-1
cdr3_aa: CSVGMLGGGEQFF
cdr3_nt: TGCAGCGTTGGGATGTTAGGGGGCGGTGAGCAGTTCTTC

j_call: TRBJ2-1
d_call: -
clone_size: -
cdr3_length: 16
v_call: TRBV2
cdr3_aa: CASKRTGSSSYNEQFF
cdr3_nt: TGTGCCAGCAAAAGAACAGGGTCGAGCTCCTACAATGAGCAGTTCTTC

j_call: TRBJ1-6
d_call: -
clone_size: -
cdr3_length: 13
v_call: TRBV2
cdr3_aa: CASSEPGDSPLHF
cdr3_nt: TGTGCCAGCAGTGAACCGGGAGATTCACCCCTCCACTTT

j_call: TRBJ1-5
d_call: TRBD1
clone_size: -
cdr3_length: 16
v_call: TRBV19
cdr3_aa: CASSSPPRDRNQPQHF
cdr3_nt: TGTGCCAGTAGTTCTCCCCCCCGGGACAGAAATCAGCCCCAGCATTTT

j_call: TRBJ2-2
d_call: -
clone_size: once
cdr3_length: 11
v_call: TRBV10-3
cdr3_aa: CAIEGTGELFF
cdr3_nt: TGTGCCATCGAGGGAACCGGGGAGCTGTTTTTT

j_call: TRBJ2-1
d_call: TRBD1
clone_size: -
cdr3_length: 16
v_call: TRBV7-9
cdr3_aa: CASSVRFGTVFNEQFF
cdr3_nt: TGTGCCAGCAGCGTAAGGTTTGGGACAGTTTTCAATGAGCAGTTCTTC

j_call: TRBJ2-1
d_call: TRBD2
clone_size: -
cdr3_length: 13
v_call: TRBV24-1
cdr3_aa: CATGRLAGDEQFF
cdr3_nt: TGTGCCACCGGTAGACTAGCGGGAGATGAGCAGTTCTTC

j_call: TRBJ2-7
d_call: TRBD1
clone_size: -
cdr3_length: 15
v_call: TRBV7-4
cdr3_aa: CASSNGGPGQDRQYF
cdr3_nt: TGTGCCAGCAGCAACGGTGGGCCGGGACAGGATAGGCAGTACTTC

j_call: TRBJ2-3
d_call: -
clone_size: -
cdr3_length: 16
v_call: TRBV27
cdr3_aa: CASSLNKQGGTDTQYF
cdr3_nt: TGTGCCAGCAGTTTAAACAAGCAAGGAGGCACAGATACGCAGTATTTT

j_call: TRBJ2-6
d_call: -
clone_size: -
cdr3_length: 14
v_call: TRBV28
cdr3_aa: CASGRDSGANVLTF
cdr3_nt: TGTGCCAGCGGCAGGGATTCTGGGGCCAACGTCCTGACTTTC

j_call: TRBJ2-1
d_call: TRBD2
clone_size: -
cdr3_length: 16
v_call: TRBV6-6
cdr3_aa: CASSYTGLAGAFEQFF
cdr3_nt: TGTGCCAGCAGTTACACAGGACTAGCGGGAGCGTTTGAGCAGTTCTTC

j_call: TRBJ1-4
d_call: -
clone_size: -
cdr3_length: 14
v_call: TRBV27
cdr3_aa: CASSPDRINEKLFF
cdr3_nt: TGTGCCAGCAGTCCCGACAGGATTAATGAAAAACTGTTTTTT

j_call: TRBJ2-6
d_call: TRBD1
clone_size: once
cdr3_length: 18
v_call: TRBV6-2/TRBV6-3
cdr3_aa: CASSPTPGQGAGANVLTF
cdr3_nt: TGTGCCAGCAGTCCGACTCCGGGACAGGGGGCTGGGGCCAACGTCCTGACTTTC